This is a list of T cell receptor beta chains from one sample in a study of blood T cells in healthy people across ages. MiXCR was run by TCRdb on the 5' RACE reads, yielding one entry per CDR3 protein. This table has 750,000 to 950,000 distinct CDR3 sequences, 50% to 65% appearing once. Specimen: blood. These receptors were taken from a man older than 75 in good health. Each CDR3 is given with its conserved first and last residue. The D gene is left open where the match is weak. Clone size, where shown, is once, few, many, or a class for clones that have expanded.

j_call d_call clone_size v_call cdr3_aa cdr3_nt
TRBJ1-5 TRBD1 NA TRBV28 CASSPGQGYNQPQHF TGTGCCAGCAGCCCCGGACAGGGGTACAATCAGCCCCAGCATTTT
TRBJ2-7 TRBD2 few TRBV6-5 CASSYGLAGVEQYF TGTGCCAGCAGTTACGGGCTAGCGGGAGTCGAGCAGTACTTC
TRBJ2-1 NA NA TRBV18 CASSPRPRGEQFF TGTGCCAGCTCGCCTAGACCGCGTGGTGAGCAGTTCTTC
TRBJ2-6 NA many TRBV20-1 CSARQAGTGANVLTF TGCAGTGCTAGACAGGCCGGGACTGGGGCCAACGTCCTGACTTTC
TRBJ2-5 NA NA TRBV2 CASSPRRDGETQYF TGTGCCAGCAGTCCGCGCAGGGACGGGGAGACCCAGTACTTC
TRBJ2-1 TRBD1 NA TRBV27 CASSARQGFETQFF TGTGCCAGCAGTGCGCGACAGGGGTTTGAGACCCAGTTCTTC
TRBJ2-6 NA few TRBV6-6 CASSTSRVLTF TGTGCCAGCAGTACCTCCCGCGTCCTGACTTTC
TRBJ1-5 NA few TRBV12-3/TRBV12-4 CASRSGGGRQPQHF TGTGCCAGCAGATCGGGGGGTGGTCGCCAGCCCCAGCATTTT
TRBJ2-7 NA NA TRBV25-1 CASSEVRTAHEQYF TGTGCCAGCAGTGAAGTAAGGACAGCACACGAGCAGTACTTC
TRBJ1-1 NA NA TRBV5-1 CASSLVSGAANTEAFF TGCGCCAGCAGCTTGGTTTCAGGAGCTGCGAACACTGAAGCTTTCTTT
TRBJ2-5 TRBD2 NA TRBV20-1 CSARRPGLQTQYF TGCAGTGCTAGACGACCGGGACTACAGACCCAGTACTTC
TRBJ2-7 TRBD2 NA TRBV28 CASSYWTSGRAEQYF TGTGCCAGCAGTTACTGGACTAGCGGGAGGGCCGAGCAGTACTTC
TRBJ2-2 TRBD2 NA TRBV7-9 CASSLRTSGLGELFF TGTGCCAGCAGCTTACGGACTAGCGGTTTGGGGGAGCTGTTTTTT
TRBJ1-6 NA many TRBV28 CASRDRTGDNSPLHF TGTGCCAGCAGGGACCGAACGGGGGATAATTCACCCCTCCACTTT